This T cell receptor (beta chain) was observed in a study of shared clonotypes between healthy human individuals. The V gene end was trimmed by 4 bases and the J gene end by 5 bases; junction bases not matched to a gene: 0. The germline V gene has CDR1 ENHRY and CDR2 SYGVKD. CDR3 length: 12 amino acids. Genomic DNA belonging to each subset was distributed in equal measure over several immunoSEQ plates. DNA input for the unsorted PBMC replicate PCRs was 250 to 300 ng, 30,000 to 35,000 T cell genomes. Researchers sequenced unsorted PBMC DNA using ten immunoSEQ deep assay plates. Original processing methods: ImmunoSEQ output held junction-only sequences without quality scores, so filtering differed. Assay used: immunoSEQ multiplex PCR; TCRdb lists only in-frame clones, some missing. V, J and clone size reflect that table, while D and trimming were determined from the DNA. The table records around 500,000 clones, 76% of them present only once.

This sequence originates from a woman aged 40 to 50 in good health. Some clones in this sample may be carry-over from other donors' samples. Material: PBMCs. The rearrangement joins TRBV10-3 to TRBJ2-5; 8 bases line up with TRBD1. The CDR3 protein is CAISGTGETQYF. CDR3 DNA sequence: TGTGCCATCAGTGGGACAGGGGAGACCCAGTACTTC.